This T cell receptor beta chain was profiled in a study of shared clonotypes between healthy human individuals. At the level of the study: In total, the donors were a couple of women and a few men aged 18 to 49.

The CDR3 runs 17 residues. CDR1 is SGHTA and CDR2 is FQGTGA in the germline V gene. V shed 4 bases and J 1 base; nucleotides not matched to a gene: 3. Profiling relied on immunoSEQ multiplex PCR, and the TCRdb table lists in-frame clones only, not all of them. The repertoire holds fewer than 1.4 million clones, with around three quarters as singletons. This clonotype was sampled from a man aged 18-30 years in good health. Some clones in this sample may be carry-over from other donors' samples. Sequenced input: memory CD4+ T cells from PBMCs. Stated subset: CD45RA-negative fraction. The chain joins TRBV7-3 to TRBJ2-2; 13 bases align to TRBD2. The CDR3 DNA sequence: TGTGCCAGCAGCTCAAGGACTAGCGGGAGGAACACCGGGGAGCTGTTTTTT. It is translated as CASSSRTSGRNTGELFF.